This T cell receptor beta chain was recorded in a study of patients and donors after allogeneic stem cell transplantation. TCRdb reanalysed the RT-PCR reads using MiXCR and keeps one entry per CDR3 protein. Of about 100,000 distinct CDR3 sequences listed, 35% were seen once; the top ten hold 27%. CDR1 and CDR2 from the germline V gene are SQVTM and ANQGSEA. The CDR3 is 12 residues long. V shed 4 bases, J shed 10 bases, and the junction held 5 bases outside the gene matches. The genes are TRBV29-1 and TRBJ1-4, with TRBD1 matching 8 bases. The sequence was obtained from a human donor who was either an allogeneic HSCT recipient or a stem cell or donor lymphocyte infusion donor (not recorded which). It is not recorded whose cells these are; they may come from a transplant donor. Material: blood, either unsorted or a sorted T cell fraction (not recorded which). The CDR3 bases are TGCAGCGTTGTAGGGACAGGATCAAAACTGTTTTTT. Translation: CSVVGTGSKLFF.